This T cell receptor (beta chain) was sequenced in a study of blood T cell repertoires in COVID-19. Study in general: Sites across the United States, Italy and Spain contributed samples from acute and convalescent COVID-19. The cDNA or gDNA used as material had been derived from T cells, B-cell-depleted T cells, or PBMCs.

The germline CDR1 and CDR2 sequences are MDHEN and SYDVKM. The CDR3 is 15 residues long. The V end lost 2 bases, the J end lost 3 bases, and 12 bases lay between the germline ends. In the authors' workflow: Estimates of nucleated cell counts were drawn from the amplification of reference gene primers. TCRdb's copy holds only in-frame clones and misses some; the assay was immunoSEQ multiplex PCR. D and trimming were read from the DNA, whereas the V and J calls and clone size are those reported in that table. The table includes roughly 160,000 clones, approximately 86% detected once. This sequence joins TRBV28 and TRBJ2-3, with D possibly being TRBD2 (5 bases). This TCR was sampled from a man aged 60 to 69 with acute or convalescent COVID-19. Sequenced sample: peripheral blood. CDR3 sequence (DNA): TGTGCCAGCAGTTTAGCGGGTGGTGGTACAGATACGCAGTATTTT. It is translated as CASSLAGGGTDTQYF.